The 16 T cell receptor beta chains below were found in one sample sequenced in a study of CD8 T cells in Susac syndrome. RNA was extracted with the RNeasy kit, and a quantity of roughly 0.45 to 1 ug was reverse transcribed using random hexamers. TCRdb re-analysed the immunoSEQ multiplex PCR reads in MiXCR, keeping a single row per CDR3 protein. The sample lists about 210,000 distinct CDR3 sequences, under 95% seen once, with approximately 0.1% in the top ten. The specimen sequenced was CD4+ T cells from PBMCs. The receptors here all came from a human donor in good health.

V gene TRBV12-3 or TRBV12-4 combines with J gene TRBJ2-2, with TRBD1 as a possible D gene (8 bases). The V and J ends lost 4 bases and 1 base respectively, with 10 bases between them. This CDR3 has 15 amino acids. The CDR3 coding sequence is TGTGCCAGCAGTTACAGGGGGGGGAACACCGGGGAGCTGTTTTTT. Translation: CASSYRGGNTGELFF.

In nucleotides, the CDR3 is TGTGCCAGCACCGAAGCGACGACAGTCCTCTCTGGAAACACCATATATTTT. It translates to CASTEATTVLSGNTIYF. The chain carries TRBV28 and TRBJ1-3; D perhaps matches TRBD1 (5 bases). The CDR3 is 17 residues long. Trimming removed 7 bases from V and 0 bases from J, with 19 bases in between. In germline, CDR1 is MDHEN, CDR2 SYDVKM. The whole variable domain, filled in from reference TRBV28 and TRBJ1-3, reads DVKVTQSSRYLVKRTGEKVFLECVQDMDHENMFWYRQDPGLGLRLIYFSYDVKMKEKGDIPEGYSVSREKKERFSLILESASTNQTSMYLCASTEATTVLSGNTIYFGEGSWLTVV.

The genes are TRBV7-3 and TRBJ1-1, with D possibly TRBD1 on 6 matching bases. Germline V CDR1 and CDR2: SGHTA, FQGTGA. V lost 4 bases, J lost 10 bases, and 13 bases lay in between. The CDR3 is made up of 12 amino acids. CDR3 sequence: CASSSPAGAAFF. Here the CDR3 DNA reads TGTGCCAGCAGCTCCCCCGCGGGGGCAGCTTTCTTT.

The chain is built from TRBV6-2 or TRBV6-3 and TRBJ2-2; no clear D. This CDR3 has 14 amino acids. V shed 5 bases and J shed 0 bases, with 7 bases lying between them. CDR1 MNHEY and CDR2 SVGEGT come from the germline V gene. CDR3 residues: CASSLTANTGELFF. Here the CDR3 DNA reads TGTGCCAGCAGTCTGACGGCGAACACCGGGGAGCTGTTTTTT.

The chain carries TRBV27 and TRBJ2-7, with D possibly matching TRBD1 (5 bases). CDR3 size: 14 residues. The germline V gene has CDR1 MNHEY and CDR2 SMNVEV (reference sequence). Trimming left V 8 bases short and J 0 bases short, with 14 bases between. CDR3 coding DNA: TGTGCCAGCTCCCTAGGGGTAGGCTCCTACGAGCAGTACTTC. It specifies CASSLGVGSYEQYF.

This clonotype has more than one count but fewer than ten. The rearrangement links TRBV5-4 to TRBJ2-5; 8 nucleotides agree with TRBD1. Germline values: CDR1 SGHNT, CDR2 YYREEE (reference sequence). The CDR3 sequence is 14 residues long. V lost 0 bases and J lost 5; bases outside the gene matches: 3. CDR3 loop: CASSLATGGETQYF. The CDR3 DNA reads TGTGCCAGCAGCTTGGCCACAGGGGGGGAGACCCAGTACTTC.

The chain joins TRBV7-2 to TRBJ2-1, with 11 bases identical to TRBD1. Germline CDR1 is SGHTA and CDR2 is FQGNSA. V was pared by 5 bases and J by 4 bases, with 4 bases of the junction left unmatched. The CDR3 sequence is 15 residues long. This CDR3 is CASSKGQGGYNEQFF. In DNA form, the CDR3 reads TGTGCCAGCAGCAAGGGACAGGGGGGGTACAATGAGCAGTTCTTC.

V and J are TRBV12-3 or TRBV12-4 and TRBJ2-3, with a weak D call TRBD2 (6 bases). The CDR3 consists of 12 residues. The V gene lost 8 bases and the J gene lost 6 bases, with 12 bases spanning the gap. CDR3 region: CASAGPQDTQYF. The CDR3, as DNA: TGTGCCAGCGCGGGGCCACAGGATACGCAGTATTTT.

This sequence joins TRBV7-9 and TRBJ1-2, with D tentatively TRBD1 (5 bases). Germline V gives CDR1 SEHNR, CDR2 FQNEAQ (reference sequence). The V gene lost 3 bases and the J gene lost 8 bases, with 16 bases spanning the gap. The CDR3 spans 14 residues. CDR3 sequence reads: CASSFGGANVGYTF. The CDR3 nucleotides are TGTGCCAGCAGCTTTGGTGGGGCCAATGTGGGCTACACCTTC.

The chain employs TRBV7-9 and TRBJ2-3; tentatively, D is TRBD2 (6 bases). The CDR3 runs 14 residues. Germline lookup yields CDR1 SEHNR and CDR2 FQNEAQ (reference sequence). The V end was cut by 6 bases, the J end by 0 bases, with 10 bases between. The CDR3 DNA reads TGTGCCAGCAGTCCGGAGGGGAGCACAGATACGCAGTATTTT. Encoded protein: CASSPEGSTDTQYF.

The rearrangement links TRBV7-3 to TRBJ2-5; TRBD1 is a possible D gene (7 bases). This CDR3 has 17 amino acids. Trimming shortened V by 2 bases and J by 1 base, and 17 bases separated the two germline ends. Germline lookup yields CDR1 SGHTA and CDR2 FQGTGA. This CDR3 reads CASSLGSGRGVQETQYF. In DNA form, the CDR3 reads TGTGCCAGCAGCTTAGGGTCGGGCAGGGGGGTCCAAGAGACCCAGTACTTC.

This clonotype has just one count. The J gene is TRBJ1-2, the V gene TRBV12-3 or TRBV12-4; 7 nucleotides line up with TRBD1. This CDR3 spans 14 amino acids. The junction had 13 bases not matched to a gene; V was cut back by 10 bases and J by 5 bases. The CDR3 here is CATRGRGRPYGYTF. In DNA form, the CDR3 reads TGTGCCACAAGGGGCAGGGGGAGACCTTATGGCTACACCTTC.

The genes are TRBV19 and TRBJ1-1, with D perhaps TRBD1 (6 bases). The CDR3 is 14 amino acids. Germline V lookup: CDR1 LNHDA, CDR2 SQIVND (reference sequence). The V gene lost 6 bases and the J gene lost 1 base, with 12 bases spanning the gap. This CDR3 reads CASRLLQGNTEAFF. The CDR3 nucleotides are TGTGCCAGTAGGCTCCTACAGGGGAACACTGAAGCTTTCTTT.

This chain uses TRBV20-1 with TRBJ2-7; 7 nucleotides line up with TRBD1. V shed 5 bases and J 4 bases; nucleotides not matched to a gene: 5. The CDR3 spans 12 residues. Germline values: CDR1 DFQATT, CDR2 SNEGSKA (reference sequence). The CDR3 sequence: CSASGQLYEQYF. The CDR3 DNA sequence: TGCAGTGCTTCGGGACAGTTATACGAGCAGTACTTC.

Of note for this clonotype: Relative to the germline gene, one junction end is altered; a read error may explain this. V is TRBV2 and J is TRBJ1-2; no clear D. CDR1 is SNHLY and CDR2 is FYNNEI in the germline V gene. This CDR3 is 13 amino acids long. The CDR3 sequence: CASREVQSHGYTF. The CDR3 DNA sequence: TGTGCCAGCAGGGAAGTACAGTCTCATGGCTACACCTTC.

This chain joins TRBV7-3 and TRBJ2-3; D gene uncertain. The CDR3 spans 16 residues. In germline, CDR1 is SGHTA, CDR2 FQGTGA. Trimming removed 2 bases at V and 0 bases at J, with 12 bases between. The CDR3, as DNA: TGTGCCAGCAGCTTATTCCCCGGGCCTAGCACAGATACGCAGTATTTT. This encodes CASSLFPGPSTDTQYF.